This record concerns one T cell receptor (beta chain) sequence. Its cognate antigen is unknown. The data belong to a study of T cells after yellow fever vaccination. Study-level findings and limits: Post-booster repertoires contained most primary-vaccination clones again (about 96% CD4, around 88% CD8). The CD4 and CD8 compartments had a small share of their clonotypes in common. When the response was secondary, it was weaker but reached its peak faster, day 5 versus 15.

5'RACE template switching generated TCR cDNA, adding a universal primer site and UMIs. TCRdb re-analysed the 5' RACE reads in MiXCR, keeping a single row per CDR3 protein. Among fewer than 500,000 distinct CDR3 sequences listed, approximately 19% were seen once. Trimming stripped 4 bases from V and 5 bases from J, with 17 bases between. Germline CDR1 reads MDHEN; CDR2 reads SYDVKM. The CDR3 runs to 15 residues. The TCR was taken from a man aged 18 to 30 who received the YFV17D yellow fever vaccine. This specimen was PBMCs, taken before the yellow fever booster vaccination. The chain combines TRBV28 with TRBJ1-1, with D perhaps matching TRBD1 (5 bases). CDR3 residues: CASSSPQRGRTEAFF. For the CDR3, the DNA is TGTGCCAGCAGTTCACCCCAAAGGGGACGTACTGAAGCTTTCTTT.